The source of this T cell receptor (beta chain) is a study of blood T cells in healthy people across ages (dated by TCRdb to between 2015 and 2016). The study in broad terms: In model experiments, template switching captured roughly one uniquely barcoded TCR beta cDNA molecule for every two T cells. To avoid experimental bias, donors of different ages were distributed randomly across sequencing lanes. For two donors (one aged 18 to 29 and one aged 80 or older), the study analyzed two additional independent replicas of 1 million unique cDNA reads from the same blood draw. The donors were divided into four age groups: young (average around 16 years), middle-aged (about 40), aged (about 62) and long-lived (roughly 86). Age-related changes in TCR beta repertoire diversity were measured in the study by deep sequencing normalized with unique cDNA molecular identifiers. Broader findings and caveats from the paper: Observed TCR beta diversity per million T cells fell roughly linearly with age, and a significant reduction was already apparent by age roughly 40. The CMV infection status of donors was not known, potentially confounding age-related changes in expanded clonotypes. Since profiling was done on bulk unsorted PBMCs, naive and antigen-experienced compartments could not be conclusively compared. A strong correlation was found between observed TCR beta diversity and the percentage of naive T cells measured by flow cytometry. Compared with the aged group, the long-lived group had more naive CD4+ T cells, fewer expanded clones and increased TCR diversity, a pattern suggesting age selection. Estimates of total diversity based on one million sequenced T cells were considered lower bounds and underestimates.

V sheds 6 bases and J sheds 11 bases, leaving 11 bases between their ends. CDR1 and CDR2 are drawn from the germline V gene: MDHEN, SYDVKM. The CDR3, from cysteine to phenylalanine, totals 11 residues. Of all the DNA, just the CDR3 is kept, 33 bases in frame from base 1. Notes on this clonotype: Its antigen is unknown. Base qualities are missing; no much larger clone stands one base away.

The donors were a few dozen Caucasian individuals from Russia, aged roughly 6 to 100 years, who were systemically healthy. Each donor gave 8 to 10 milliliters of peripheral blood, drawn into EDTA-treated Vacutainer tubes. Ficoll-Paque density-gradient centrifugation was used to isolate PBMCs, with at least 7 million obtained per sample. Total RNA, at least 6 micrograms per sample, was extracted from PBMCs with Trizol reagent. The percentages of naive CD45RAhigh/CD27high T cells were determined by flow cytometry on a PBMC aliquot from every donor. Library creation used 5' RACE. This sample was sequenced with an Illumina HiSeq 2500. A second roughly 7 to 11 cycle PCR used a sample-barcoded 5' primer and a J-beta primer mix. A template-switch 5' adaptor carrying 12 random nucleotides introduced a unique molecular identifier onto each TCR beta cDNA molecule. Each sample yielded at least 2.5 million CDR3-containing paired-end reads. First-strand cDNA synthesis was performed from all RNA using the Mint cDNA synthesis kit, with priming by a TRBC-specific oligonucleotide. After uracil-DNA glycosylase treatment, a first 18-cycle PCR used universal primers M1SS and BC2_uni_R on all cDNA. The paper's data handling went like this. For normalization, 1 million high-quality reads were randomly selected from each sample, with every read carrying a distinct molecular identifier. Instead of being binned into consensus sequences, reads that shared molecular identifiers were thrown out. MiTCR, set to a Q25 quality threshold and the strictest error-elimination algorithm, was used for CDR3 identification, clonotype clustering and error correction. A nonparametric unseen species model using Euler transformation provided a lower-bound estimate of total TCR beta diversity. In-frame beta chains were kept once TCRdb had trimmed the public reads at Q25 with fastp and called clones with MiXCR. Each entry is one CDR3 protein sequence, shown with its most common DNA and genes. TCRdb's processing, not the authors', yielded these V and J calls. For this sample the table gives over a million distinct CDR3 sequences, of which 35% to 45% were detected only once. The biggest ten clones account for more than 4% of the sample.

The V and J genes are TRBV28 and TRBJ1-5; confidence is insufficient to name the D gene. The sample was blood. The receptor comes from a woman between 18 and 29 years old in good health. The sequenced DNA: TGTGCCAGCAGCCGGCTCGGGGCCCAGCATTTT. Translated, it gives CASSRLGAQHF.